The source of this T cell receptor beta chain is a study of beta chain features in type 1 diabetes. Study results and caveats: Among patients, naive, central memory and Treg TCRB repertoires appeared more similar than among healthy donors. Whether HLA type influences TCRB rearrangement remained unresolved here. Type 1 diabetes patients had fewer VDJ junction insertions and more deletions. All four CD4+ subsets from Type 1 diabetes patients carried moderately but significantly shorter TCRB CDR3s.

CD4+ naive, central memory, regulatory and stem cell-like memory cells were sorted via CD45RO/CCR7/CD25/CD127/CD95/CD27. In the case of this clone: Its cognate antigen is unknown.

cDNA synthesis used the whole RNA isolate, giving expressed TCRB sequences. Sequencing used immunoSEQ multiplex PCR; TCRdb keeps in-frame clones, though not all of them. Here the sample spans about 650,000 clones, roughly 12% being singletons. Germline CDR1 is KGHSH and CDR2 is LQKENI. The CDR3 has 14 amino acids. Trimming took off 3 bases at V and 6 bases at J, with 14 bases between the two ends. Sequencing was performed on naive CD4+ T cells from blood. The chain joins TRBV18 to TRBJ1-2; D call uncertain. The clonotype was recovered from a man aged 25-45 years with type 1 diabetes. The CDR3: CASSPPGPVDGYTF. CDR3 sequence (DNA): TGTGCCAGCTCACCCCCCGGACCTGTCGATGGCTACACCTTC.